The present T cell receptor beta chain was sequenced within a study of blood T cell repertoires in COVID-19. This CDR3 is 13 amino acids long. The germline V gene has CDR1 MNHNY and CDR2 SVGAGI (reference sequence). Trimming removed 7 bases from V and 7 bases from J, with 14 bases in between. This table comes from immunoSEQ multiplex PCR, and its TCRdb copy is limited to in-frame clones, with some not included. The sample has roughly 37,000 clones, approximately 86% seen once; the top ten hold around 15%. Sequenced sample: peripheral blood. This TCR was sampled from a human donor in a cohort sampled during active COVID-19. V is TRBV6-6 and J is TRBJ2-1; no reliable D call. The CDR3: CASTSPRVNEQFF. CDR3 nucleotides: TGTGCCAGCACCTCACCTCGGGTGAATGAGCAGTTCTTC.